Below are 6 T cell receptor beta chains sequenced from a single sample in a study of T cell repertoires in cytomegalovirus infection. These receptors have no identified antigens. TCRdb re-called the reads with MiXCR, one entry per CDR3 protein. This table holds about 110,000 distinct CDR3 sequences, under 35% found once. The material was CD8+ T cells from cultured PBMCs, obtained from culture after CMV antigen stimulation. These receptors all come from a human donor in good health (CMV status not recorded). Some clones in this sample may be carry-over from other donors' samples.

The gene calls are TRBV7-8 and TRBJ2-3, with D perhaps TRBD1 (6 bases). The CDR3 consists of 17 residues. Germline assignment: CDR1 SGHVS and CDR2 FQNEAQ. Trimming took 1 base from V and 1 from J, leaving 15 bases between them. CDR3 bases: TGTGCCAGCAGCTTAGGGTTAGGGGACAAACGCACAGATACGCAGTATTTT. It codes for CASSLGLGDKRTDTQYF.

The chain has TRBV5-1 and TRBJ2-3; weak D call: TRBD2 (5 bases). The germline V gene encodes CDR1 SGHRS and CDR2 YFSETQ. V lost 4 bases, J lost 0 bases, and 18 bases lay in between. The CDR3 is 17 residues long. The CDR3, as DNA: TGCGCCAGCAGCCGTCCTACTAGAGACTCTAGCACAGATACGCAGTATTTT. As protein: CASSRPTRDSSTDTQYF.

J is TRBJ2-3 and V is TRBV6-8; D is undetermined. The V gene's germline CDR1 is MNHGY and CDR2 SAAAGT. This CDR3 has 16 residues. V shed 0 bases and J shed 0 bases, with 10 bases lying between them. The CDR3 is CASSYSMATSTDTQYF. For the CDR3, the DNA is TGTGCCAGCAGTTACTCGATGGCAACGAGCACAGATACGCAGTATTTT.

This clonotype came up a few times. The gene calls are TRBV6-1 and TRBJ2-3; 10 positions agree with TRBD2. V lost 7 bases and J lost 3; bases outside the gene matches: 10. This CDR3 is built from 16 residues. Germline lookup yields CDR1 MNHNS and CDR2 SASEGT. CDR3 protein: CASTRLLAGTTDTQYF. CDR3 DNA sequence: TGTGCCAGCACCAGATTACTAGCGGGGACGACAGATACGCAGTATTTT.

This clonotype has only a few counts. Here the CDR3 reads CASSYSIDGLGGNEQFF. The CDR3 coding sequence is TGTGCCAGCAGTTACTCGATAGATGGACTAGGAGGCAATGAGCAGTTCTTC. The chain links TRBV6-6 to TRBJ2-1; 7 bases map to TRBD2. The CDR3 is made up of 17 amino acids. The V gene's germline CDR1 is MNHNY and CDR2 SVGAGI (reference sequence). V lost 0 bases and J lost 6; bases outside the gene matches: 11.

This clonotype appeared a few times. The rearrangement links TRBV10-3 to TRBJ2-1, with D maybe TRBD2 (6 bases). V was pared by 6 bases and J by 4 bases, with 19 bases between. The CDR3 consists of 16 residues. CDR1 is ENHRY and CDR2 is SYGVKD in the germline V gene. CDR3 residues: CAISFRWRDLYNEQFF. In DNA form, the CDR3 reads TGTGCCATCAGCTTTCGTTGGCGGGACCTGTACAATGAGCAGTTCTTC.